The clone carrying this TCR beta chain was observed many times. Its antigen is not identified. Germline CDR1 and CDR2: SGHTA and FQGNSA. CDR3 length: 16 residues. V was shortened by 5 bases and J by 2 bases, with 15 bases between the two germline ends. From the reads, TCRdb called clonotypes with MiXCR, one entry per CDR3 protein. The sample holds about 220,000 distinct CDR3 sequences; about 40% are singletons and the top ten take 55% to 60%. This specimen belongs to a study of T cell repertoires in cytomegalovirus infection. The J gene is TRBJ1-4, the V gene TRBV7-2; the D gene is possibly TRBD1 (6 bases). This receptor was obtained from a human donor in good health (CMV status not recorded). Some clones in this sample may be carry-over from other donors' samples. The sample was CD8+ T cells from cultured PBMCs, taken from culture after CMV antigen stimulation. CDR3 DNA sequence: TGTGCCAGCAGCCGGGAGGGACAACTGACTAATGAAAAACTGTTTTTT. Protein: CASSREGQLTNEKLFF.